This record looks at one TCR beta chain sequence and its context. Its cognate antigen has yet to be identified. CDR1 and CDR2 (LNHDA, SQIVND) derive from the germline V gene (reference sequence). The CDR3 covers 16 residues, taking in both the cysteine and the phenylalanine. No DNA is recorded. The data are from a study of T cells expressing NK-cell markers (dated by TCRdb to 2020 to 2022). About the investigation overall: Three sorted T-cell subsets (CD3+CD56+NKG2C+, CD3+CD56+NKG2C- and CD3+CD56-NKG2C+) from several donors had their TCR beta-chain repertoires profiled. Seven of the eight sequenced donors were HCMV-seropositive and one was HCMV-seronegative. The eight sequenced donors were randomly selected healthy volunteers, three men and five women. Sequencing of the libraries produced 2 x 150 bp reads on Illumina HiSeq 2000/2500, MiSeq or NextSeq.

Overall results and qualifications from the work: Whether the expanded NKG2C-expressing T cell clones were specific for HCMV antigens remained unclear. Those dominant clonotypes were again the most abundant among CD3+CD56-NKG2C+ cells in four donors, at about 28.3-60.1%. In six donors, the dominant CD3+CD56+NKG2C+ clonotypes were found to rank among the top 10 CD8+ clonotypes and to make up 1.0-7.0% of CD8+ T cells.

Sequencing took place on an Illumina HiSeq 2000. TCR beta cDNA libraries were made by 5'RACE template switching that added a universal primer site and unique molecular identifiers. cDNA synthesis was primed from the TCR beta constant segment, followed by two successive PCR amplification steps. Regarding the original processing steps: Reads were demultiplexed and grouped by UMI with MIGEC, and clonotypes were assembled and quantified with MiTCR. To exclude erroneous sequences, any TCR cDNA sequence not supported by at least two reads was discarded. The tcR package was used for downstream repertoire analysis, and clonotypes were matched across fractions by CDR3 nucleotide sequence plus V segment. Antigen specificity was annotated against VDJdb with VDJmatch, allowing one amino acid substitution in CDR3. TCRdb reprocessed the reads, reporting each CDR3 protein sequence once and no DNA. These V and J calls are TCRdb output, not the study's own analysis. The sample table on file contains some 150,000 distinct CDR3 sequences. The ten largest make up over 35% of the sample.

HCMV serostatus was determined by detecting HCMV-specific IgG in serum with a commercial ELISA kit. Ficoll density gradient centrifugation was used to isolate peripheral blood mononuclear cells from blood. The source material was blood T cells: a sorted CD56 or NKG2C T cell subset, CD4+ or CD8+ T cells, or bulk PBMC T cells (not recorded which). This receptor was identified in a woman aged 50 to 65 in good health. Donor details come from another sample of the same person, matched by shared clones. The chain employs TRBV19 and TRBJ1-2; as DNA is missing, the TRBD1 call by TCRdb cannot be tested. The CDR3 has the sequence CASSMVSGSAPDGYTF.